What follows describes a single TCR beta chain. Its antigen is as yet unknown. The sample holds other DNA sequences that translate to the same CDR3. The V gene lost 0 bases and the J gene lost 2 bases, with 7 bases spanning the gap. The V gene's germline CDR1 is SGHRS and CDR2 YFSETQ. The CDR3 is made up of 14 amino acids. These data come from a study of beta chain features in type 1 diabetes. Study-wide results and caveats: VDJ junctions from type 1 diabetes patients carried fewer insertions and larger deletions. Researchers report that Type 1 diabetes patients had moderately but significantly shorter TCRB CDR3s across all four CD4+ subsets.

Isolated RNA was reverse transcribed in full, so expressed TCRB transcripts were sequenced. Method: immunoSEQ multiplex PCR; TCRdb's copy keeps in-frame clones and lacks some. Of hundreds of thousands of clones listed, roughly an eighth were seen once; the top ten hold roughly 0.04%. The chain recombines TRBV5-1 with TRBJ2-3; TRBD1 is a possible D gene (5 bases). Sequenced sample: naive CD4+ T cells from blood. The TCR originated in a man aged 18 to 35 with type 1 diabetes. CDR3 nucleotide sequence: TGCGCCAGCAGCTTGGGCAGGGTCACAGATACGCAGTATTTT. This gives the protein CASSLGRVTDTQYF.